The rows below give T cell receptor beta chains drawn from one sample of a study of shared clonotypes between healthy human individuals. Clones were read by immunoSEQ multiplex PCR, and TCRdb kept only the in-frame ones, dropping some. The data hold some 2,100,000 clones, with around 95% observed a single time. The sequenced sample consisted of naive CD4+ T cells sorted from blood. All receptors derive from a man aged 18 to 30 in good health. The CDR3 runs from the conserved cysteine through the conserved F or W. Each record gives: J gene, CDR3 length, V gene, D gene, clone size, CDR3 protein, CDR3 DNA. The D gene is left open where the match is weak. Clone size is stated in some rows and not others, as once, few, many or a class when expanded.

j_call: TRBJ1-4
cdr3_length: 15
v_call: TRBV6-1
d_call: .
clone_size: once
cdr3_aa: CASTLNTGLGEKLFF
cdr3_nt: TGTGCCAGCACCTTGAATACGGGACTGGGGGAAAAACTGTTTTTT

j_call: TRBJ1-4
cdr3_length: 17
v_call: TRBV4-1
d_call: .
clone_size: few
cdr3_aa: CASSQGSVGAPNEKLFF
cdr3_nt: TGCGCCAGCAGCCAAGGAAGTGTAGGGGCCCCTAATGAAAAACTGTTTTTT

j_call: TRBJ1-5
cdr3_length: 15
v_call: TRBV6-6
d_call: .
clone_size: .
cdr3_aa: CASSYLQGGDQPQHF
cdr3_nt: TGTGCCAGCAGTTACTTACAGGGAGGAGATCAGCCCCAGCATTTT

j_call: TRBJ2-7
cdr3_length: 14
v_call: TRBV30
d_call: .
clone_size: .
cdr3_aa: CAWSVSIVAYEQYF
cdr3_nt: TGTGCCTGGAGTGTATCTATAGTGGCCTACGAGCAGTACTTC

j_call: TRBJ2-2
cdr3_length: 15
v_call: TRBV6-6
d_call: TRBD1
clone_size: .
cdr3_aa: CASSYVRDRVGELFF
cdr3_nt: TGTGCCAGCAGTTACGTCCGGGACAGGGTCGGGGAGCTGTTTTTT

j_call: TRBJ2-5
cdr3_length: 14
v_call: TRBV5-4
d_call: .
clone_size: .
cdr3_aa: CASSSRLGGETQYF
cdr3_nt: TGTGCCAGCAGCTCCCGACTAGGGGGAGAGACCCAGTACTTC

j_call: TRBJ1-1
cdr3_length: 14
v_call: TRBV9
d_call: .
clone_size: .
cdr3_aa: CASSPISENLLAFF
cdr3_nt: TGTGCCAGCAGCCCCATATCCGAAAATCTTCTAGCTTTCTTT

j_call: TRBJ1-5
cdr3_length: 17
v_call: TRBV15
d_call: TRBD1
clone_size: once
cdr3_aa: CATSRARTGESEQPQHF
cdr3_nt: TGTGCCACCAGCAGGGCAAGGACAGGTGAAAGTGAGCAGCCCCAGCATTTT

j_call: TRBJ1-1
cdr3_length: 15
v_call: TRBV19
d_call: .
clone_size: .
cdr3_aa: CASSRLVGGSTEAFF
cdr3_nt: TGTGCCAGTAGTCGTCTAGTGGGTGGGAGCACTGAAGCTTTCTTT

j_call: TRBJ1-1
cdr3_length: 14
v_call: TRBV15
d_call: .
clone_size: .
cdr3_aa: CATSGGPLFTEAFF
cdr3_nt: TGTGCCACCAGCGGAGGACCTTTATTCACTGAAGCTTTCTTT

j_call: TRBJ2-3
cdr3_length: 15
v_call: TRBV7-3
d_call: .
clone_size: .
cdr3_aa: CASSLTWGAKDTQYF
cdr3_nt: TGTGCCAGCAGCTTAACTTGGGGGGCAAAAGATACGCAGTATTTT

j_call: TRBJ1-1
cdr3_length: 15
v_call: TRBV27
d_call: .
clone_size: .
cdr3_aa: CASRHTSQMNTEAFF
cdr3_nt: TGTGCCAGCAGGCACACCAGTCAAATGAACACTGAAGCTTTCTTT

j_call: TRBJ2-4
cdr3_length: 18
v_call: TRBV2
d_call: TRBD2
clone_size: .
cdr3_aa: CASSATSGSRGAKNIQYF
cdr3_nt: TGTGCCAGCAGTGCGACTAGCGGGAGTCGGGGAGCCAAAAACATTCAGTACTTC

j_call: TRBJ1-5
cdr3_length: 15
v_call: TRBV27
d_call: TRBD1
clone_size: .
cdr3_aa: CASSLGQLFNQPQHF
cdr3_nt: TGTGCCAGCAGTTTGGGACAGCTTTTCAATCAGCCCCAGCATTTT

j_call: TRBJ1-2
cdr3_length: 14
v_call: TRBV6-6
d_call: TRBD1
clone_size: .
cdr3_aa: CASRIIQGNYGYTF
cdr3_nt: TGTGCCAGCAGAATAATACAGGGGAACTATGGCTACACCTTC

j_call: TRBJ2-7
cdr3_length: 14
v_call: TRBV7-9
d_call: TRBD2
clone_size: .
cdr3_aa: CASSFIAGGGEQYF
cdr3_nt: TGTGCCAGCAGCTTTATAGCGGGAGGAGGTGAGCAGTACTTC